What follows is one T cell receptor (beta chain) and its context. Antigen specificity is unknown. Time point here: longitudinal time-point 3. Healthy control samples came from blood bank volunteers in Maryland, USA. The unsorted libraries had their origin in 2 million PBMCs stored at -80 C. The CDR3 extends over 15 amino acids. J gave up 1 base and V 3 bases, and 6 bases lay outside the gene matches. In germline, CDR1 is SGHRS, CDR2 YFSETQ. This entry is derived from a study of neurological immune-mediated disorders. Study results and caveats: Patients with HTLV-1-associated myelopathy had the highest level of TCR clonal expansion, whereas patients with multiple sclerosis had the lowest level, falling beneath the level found in healthy controls.

Synthesis of cDNA used 5'RACE (with 10-nucleotide random UMIs). TCRdb redid the calling of the 5' RACE reads with MiXCR, one entry per CDR3 protein. The table includes more than 50,000 distinct CDR3 sequences, 7% to 9% detected once. Sequenced input: PBMCs. The TCR comes from a middle-aged woman in good health. The chain recombines TRBV5-1 with TRBJ2-7; 8 bases are shared with TRBD1. The DNA of the CDR3 is TGCGCCAGCAGCTGGAGGACAGGGATTTCCTACGAGCAGTACTTC. As protein: CASSWRTGISYEQYF.